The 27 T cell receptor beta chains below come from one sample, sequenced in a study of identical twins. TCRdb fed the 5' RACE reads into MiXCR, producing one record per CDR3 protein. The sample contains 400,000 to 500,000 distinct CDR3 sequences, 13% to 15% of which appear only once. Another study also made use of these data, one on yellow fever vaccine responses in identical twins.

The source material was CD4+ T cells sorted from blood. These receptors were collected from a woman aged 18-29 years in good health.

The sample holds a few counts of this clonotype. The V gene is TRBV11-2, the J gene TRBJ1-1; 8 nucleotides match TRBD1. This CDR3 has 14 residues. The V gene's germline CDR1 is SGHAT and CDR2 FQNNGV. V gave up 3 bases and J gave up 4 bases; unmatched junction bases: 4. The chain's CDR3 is CASSLADRGTEAFF. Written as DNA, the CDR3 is TGTGCCAGCAGCTTGGCCGACAGGGGCACTGAAGCTTTCTTT.

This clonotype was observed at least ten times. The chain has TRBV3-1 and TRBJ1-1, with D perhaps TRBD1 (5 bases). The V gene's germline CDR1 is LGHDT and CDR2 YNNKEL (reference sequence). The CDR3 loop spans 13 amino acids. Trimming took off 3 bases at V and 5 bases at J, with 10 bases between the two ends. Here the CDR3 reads CASSHGAGTEAFF. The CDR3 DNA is TGTGCCAGCAGCCATGGGGCAGGAACTGAAGCTTTCTTT.

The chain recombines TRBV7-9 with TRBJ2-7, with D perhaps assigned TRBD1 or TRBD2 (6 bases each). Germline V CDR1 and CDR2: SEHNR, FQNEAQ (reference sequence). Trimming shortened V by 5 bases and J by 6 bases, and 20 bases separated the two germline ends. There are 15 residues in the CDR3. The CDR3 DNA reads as TGTGCCAGCAGCCTAGGTGGGGGGCGATCGGCCGAGCAGTACTTC. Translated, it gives CASSLGGGRSAEQYF. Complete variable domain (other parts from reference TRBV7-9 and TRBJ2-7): DTGVSQNPRHKITKRGQNVTFRCDPISEHNRLYWYRQTLGQGPEFLTYFQNEAQLEKSRLLSDRFSAERPKGSFSTLEIQRTEQGDSAMYLCASSLGGGRSAEQYFGPGTRLTVT.

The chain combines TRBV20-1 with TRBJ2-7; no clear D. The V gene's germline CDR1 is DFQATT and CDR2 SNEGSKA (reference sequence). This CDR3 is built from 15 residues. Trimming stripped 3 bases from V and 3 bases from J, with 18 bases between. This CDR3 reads CSASSLYAGRYEQYF. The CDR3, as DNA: TGCAGTGCTAGTTCCCTCTACGCAGGACGCTACGAGCAGTACTTC.

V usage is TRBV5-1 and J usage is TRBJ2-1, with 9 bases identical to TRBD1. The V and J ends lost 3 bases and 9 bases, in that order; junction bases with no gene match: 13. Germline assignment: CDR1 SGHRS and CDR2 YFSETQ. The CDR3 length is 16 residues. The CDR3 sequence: CASSSEPGQGLGEQFF. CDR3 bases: TGCGCCAGCAGCTCAGAACCGGGACAGGGTCTCGGTGAGCAGTTCTTC. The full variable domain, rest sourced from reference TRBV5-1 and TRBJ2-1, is KAGVTQTPRYLIKTRGQQVTLSCSPISGHRSVSWYQQTPGQGLQFLFEYFSETQRNKGNFPGRFSGRQFSNSRSEMNVSTLELGDSALYLCASSSEPGQGLGEQFFGPGTRLTVL.

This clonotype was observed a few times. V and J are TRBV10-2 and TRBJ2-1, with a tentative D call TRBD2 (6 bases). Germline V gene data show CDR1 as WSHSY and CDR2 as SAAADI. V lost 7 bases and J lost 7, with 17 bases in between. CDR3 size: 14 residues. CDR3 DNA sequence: TGCGCCAGCACCCGGTGGGGGGAAGGGAATGAGCAGTTCTTC. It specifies CASTRWGEGNEQFF.

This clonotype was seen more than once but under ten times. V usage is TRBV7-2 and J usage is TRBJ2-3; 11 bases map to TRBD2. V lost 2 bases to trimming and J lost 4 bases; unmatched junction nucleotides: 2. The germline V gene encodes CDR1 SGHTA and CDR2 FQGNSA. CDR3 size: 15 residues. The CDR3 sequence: CASSLFSGGADTQYF. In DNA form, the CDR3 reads TGTGCCAGCAGCTTATTTAGCGGGGGGGCAGATACGCAGTATTTT.

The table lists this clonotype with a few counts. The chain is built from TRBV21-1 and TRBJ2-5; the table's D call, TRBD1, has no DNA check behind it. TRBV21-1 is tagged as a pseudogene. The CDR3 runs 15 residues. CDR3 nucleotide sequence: TGTGCCAGCAGCAATCCTGGACAGATAATGAAGACCCAGTACTTC. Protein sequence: CASSNPGQIMKTQYF.

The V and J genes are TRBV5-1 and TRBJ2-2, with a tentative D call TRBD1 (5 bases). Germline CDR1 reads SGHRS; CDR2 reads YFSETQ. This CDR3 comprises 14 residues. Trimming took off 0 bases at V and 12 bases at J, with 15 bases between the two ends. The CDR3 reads CASSLGTPQSQLFF. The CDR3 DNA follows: TGCGCCAGCAGCTTGGGGACACCCCAAAGCCAGCTGTTTTTT.

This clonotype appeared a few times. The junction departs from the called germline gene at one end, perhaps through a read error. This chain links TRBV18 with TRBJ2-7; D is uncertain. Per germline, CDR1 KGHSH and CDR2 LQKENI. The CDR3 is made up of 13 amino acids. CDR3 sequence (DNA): TGTGCCAGCTCACCACCCGCCTCCCACGAGCAGTACTTC. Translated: CASSPPASHEQYF.

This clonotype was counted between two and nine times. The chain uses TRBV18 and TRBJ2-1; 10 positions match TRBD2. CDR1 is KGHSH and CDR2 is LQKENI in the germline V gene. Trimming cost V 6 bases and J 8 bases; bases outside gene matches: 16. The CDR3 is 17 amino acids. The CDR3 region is CASSPGIPSGSLHEQFF. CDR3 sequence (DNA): TGTGCCAGCTCTCCGGGGATTCCTAGCGGGAGTTTACATGAGCAGTTCTTC.

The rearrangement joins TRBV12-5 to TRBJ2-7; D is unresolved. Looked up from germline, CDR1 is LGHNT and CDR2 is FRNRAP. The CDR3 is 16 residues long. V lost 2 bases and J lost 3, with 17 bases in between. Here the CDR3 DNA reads TGTGCTAGTGGTTTGTATGTGGTGGATCCTGACTACGAGCAGTACTTC. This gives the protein CASGLYVVDPDYEQYF.

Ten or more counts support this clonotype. CDR3 region: CASSPHGAGANVLTF. The CDR3 DNA reads as TGTGCCAGCAGCCCTCACGGAGCGGGGGCCAACGTCCTGACTTTC. This chain joins TRBV3-1 and TRBJ2-6; no firm D call. This CDR3 has 15 amino acids. Looked up from germline, CDR1 is LGHDT and CDR2 is YNNKEL (reference sequence). V lost 4 bases and J 4 bases, leaving 11 bases between the germline ends.

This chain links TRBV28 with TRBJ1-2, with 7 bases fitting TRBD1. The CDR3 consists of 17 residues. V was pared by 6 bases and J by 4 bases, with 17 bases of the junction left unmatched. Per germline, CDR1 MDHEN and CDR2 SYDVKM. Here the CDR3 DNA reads TGTGCCAGCAGCGTACCCCGGACAGGTGGGGGCGTCTATGGCTACACCTTC. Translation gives CASSVPRTGGGVYGYTF.

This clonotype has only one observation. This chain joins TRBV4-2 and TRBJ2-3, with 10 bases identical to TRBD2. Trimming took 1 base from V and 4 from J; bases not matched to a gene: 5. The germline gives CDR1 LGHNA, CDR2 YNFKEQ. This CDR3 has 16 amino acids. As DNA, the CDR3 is TGTGCCAGCAGCCAAGTAATAGCGGGGGGTTCAGATACGCAGTATTTT. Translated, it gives CASSQVIAGGSDTQYF.

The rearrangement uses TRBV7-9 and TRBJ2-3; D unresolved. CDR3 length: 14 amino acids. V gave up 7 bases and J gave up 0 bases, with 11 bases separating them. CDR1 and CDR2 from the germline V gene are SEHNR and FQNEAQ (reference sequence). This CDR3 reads CASITSQSTDTQYF. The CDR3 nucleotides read TGTGCCAGCATCACTTCTCAGAGCACAGATACGCAGTATTTT.

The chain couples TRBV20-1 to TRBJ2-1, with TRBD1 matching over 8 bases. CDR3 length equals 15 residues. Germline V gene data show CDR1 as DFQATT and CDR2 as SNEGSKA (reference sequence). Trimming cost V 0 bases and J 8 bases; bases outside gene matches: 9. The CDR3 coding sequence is TGCAGTGCTAGAGATCACAGGGGGGTTAGCGATGAGCAGTTCTTC. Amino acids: CSARDHRGVSDEQFF.

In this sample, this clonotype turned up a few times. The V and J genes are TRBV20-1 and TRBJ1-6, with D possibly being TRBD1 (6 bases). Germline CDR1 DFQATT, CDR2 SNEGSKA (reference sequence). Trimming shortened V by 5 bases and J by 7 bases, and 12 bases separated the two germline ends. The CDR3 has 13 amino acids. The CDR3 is CSAWTAENSPLHF. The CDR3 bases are TGCAGTGCTTGGACAGCTGAAAATTCACCCCTCCACTTT.

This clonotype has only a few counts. CDR3 in DNA: TGCGCCAGCAGCCCCTATCCGGGACAGGGAGCGCGAGAGACCCAGTACTTC. Encoded protein: CASSPYPGQGARETQYF. The V call is TRBV4-3, the J call TRBJ2-5, with 9 bases that match TRBD1. This CDR3 contains 17 residues. Trimming cost V 4 bases and J 4 bases; bases outside gene matches: 13. CDR1 is LGHNA, CDR2 YSLEER, per germline.

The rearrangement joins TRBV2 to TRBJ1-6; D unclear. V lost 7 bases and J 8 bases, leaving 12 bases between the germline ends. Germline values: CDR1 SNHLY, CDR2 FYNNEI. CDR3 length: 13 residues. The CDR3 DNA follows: TGTGCCAGCATGATGATTGGGGATTCACCCCTCCACTTT. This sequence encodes CASMMIGDSPLHF.

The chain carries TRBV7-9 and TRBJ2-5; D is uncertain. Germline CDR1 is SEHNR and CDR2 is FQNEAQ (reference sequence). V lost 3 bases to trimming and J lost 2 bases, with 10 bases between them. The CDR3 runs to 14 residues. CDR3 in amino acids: CASSFFNNQETQYF. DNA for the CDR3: TGTGCCAGCAGCTTTTTTAACAATCAAGAGACCCAGTACTTC.

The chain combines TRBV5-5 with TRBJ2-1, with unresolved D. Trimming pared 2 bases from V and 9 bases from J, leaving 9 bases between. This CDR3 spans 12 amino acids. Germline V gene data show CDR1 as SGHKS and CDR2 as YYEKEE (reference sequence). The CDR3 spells CASSLGFSEQFF. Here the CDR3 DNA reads TGTGCCAGCAGCTTAGGATTCAGTGAGCAGTTCTTC.

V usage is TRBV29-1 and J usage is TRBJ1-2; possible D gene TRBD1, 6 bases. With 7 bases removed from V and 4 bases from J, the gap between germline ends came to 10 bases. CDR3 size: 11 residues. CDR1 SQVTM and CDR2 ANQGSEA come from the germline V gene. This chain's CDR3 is CSGSDSYGYTF. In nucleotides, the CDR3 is TGCAGCGGGTCGGACAGCTATGGCTACACCTTC.

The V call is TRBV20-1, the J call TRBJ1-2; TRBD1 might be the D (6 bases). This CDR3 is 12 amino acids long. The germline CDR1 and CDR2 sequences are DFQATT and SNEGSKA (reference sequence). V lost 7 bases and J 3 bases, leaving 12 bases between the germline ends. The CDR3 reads CSVAGEDYGYTF. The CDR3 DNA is TGCAGTGTTGCAGGGGAAGACTATGGCTACACCTTC.

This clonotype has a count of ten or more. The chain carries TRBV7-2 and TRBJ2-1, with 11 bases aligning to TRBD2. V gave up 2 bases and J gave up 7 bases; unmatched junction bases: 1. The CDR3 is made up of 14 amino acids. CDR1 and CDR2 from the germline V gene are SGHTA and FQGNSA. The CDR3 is CASSLSSGGNEQFF. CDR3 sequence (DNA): TGTGCCAGCAGCTTATCTAGCGGGGGGAATGAGCAGTTCTTC.

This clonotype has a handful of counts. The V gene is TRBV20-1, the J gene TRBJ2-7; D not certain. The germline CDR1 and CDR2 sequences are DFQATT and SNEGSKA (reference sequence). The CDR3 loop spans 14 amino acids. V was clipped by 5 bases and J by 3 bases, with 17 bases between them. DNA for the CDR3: TGCAGTGCTCTATCATCCTCCTTTGGCTACGAGCAGTACTTC. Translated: CSALSSSFGYEQYF.

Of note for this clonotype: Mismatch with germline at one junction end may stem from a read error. CDR3 nucleotides: TGTGCCAGCAGGTTAGCTGGCGGCACTGAAGCTTTCTTT. Translation: CASRLAGGTEAFF. This chain joins TRBV7-2 and TRBJ1-1; D is unresolved. Germline lookup yields CDR1 SGHTA and CDR2 FQGNSA. This CDR3 spans 13 amino acids.